This T cell receptor beta chain was sequenced in a study of T cells in Graves' hyperthyroidism and ophthalmopathy. General study results and limits: In blood, most of the thyroid clonotypes expanded above 0.001 were also present.

Trimming removed 7 bases from V and 3 bases from J; junction bases left unmatched: 7. The CDR3 is 15 amino acids. This clonotype was observed at least ten times. The antigen remains unidentified. Authors of the study amplified TCR beta CDR3 regions from RNA transcripts. Carried out on the TCR CDR3, a first-round RT-PCR used the HTBI primer set. TCRdb ran MiXCR on the multiplex PCR reads and lists one entry per CDR3 protein. The repertoire includes 530,000 or so distinct CDR3 sequences, more than 45% of them detected once, and approximately 7.5% sits in the top ten. Stability of Graves' hyperthyroidism was defined as absent ophthalmopathy progression within 18 months. Patients between 18 and 65 years old had hyperthyroidism, newly diagnosed and lasting under 2 months.

This clonotype was obtained from a young woman with Graves' hyperthyroidism. Sample: peripheral blood or thyroid tissue (not recorded which). V is TRBV12-3 or TRBV12-4 and J is TRBJ1-1; 11 nucleotides align to TRBD1. The CDR3 sequence is CASKWGTGGYTEAFF. The CDR3 region has the DNA TGTGCCAGCAAGTGGGGGACAGGGGGGTACACTGAAGCTTTCTTT.